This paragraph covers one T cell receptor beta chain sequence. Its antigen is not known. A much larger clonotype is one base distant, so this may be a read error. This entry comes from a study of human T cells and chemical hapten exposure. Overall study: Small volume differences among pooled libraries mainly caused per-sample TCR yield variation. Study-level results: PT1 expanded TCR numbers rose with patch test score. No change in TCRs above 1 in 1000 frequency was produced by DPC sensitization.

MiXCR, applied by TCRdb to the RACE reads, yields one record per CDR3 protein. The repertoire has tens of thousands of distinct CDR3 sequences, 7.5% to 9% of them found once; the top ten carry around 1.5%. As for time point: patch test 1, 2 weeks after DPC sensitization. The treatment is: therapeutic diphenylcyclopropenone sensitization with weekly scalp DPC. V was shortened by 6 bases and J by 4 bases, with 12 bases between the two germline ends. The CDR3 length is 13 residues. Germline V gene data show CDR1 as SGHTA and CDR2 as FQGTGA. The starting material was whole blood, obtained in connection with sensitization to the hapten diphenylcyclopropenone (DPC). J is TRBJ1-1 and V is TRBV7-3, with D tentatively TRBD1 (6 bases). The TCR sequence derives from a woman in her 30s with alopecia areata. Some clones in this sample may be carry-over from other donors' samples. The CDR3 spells CASRGAEGTEAFF. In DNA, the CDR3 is TGTGCCAGCAGGGGGGCGGAGGGCACTGAAGCTTTCTTT.